These 8 T cell receptor beta chains were all obtained from the same sample, sequenced in a study of T cell responses to AZD1222 COVID-19 vaccine. This table comes from immunoSEQ multiplex PCR, and its TCRdb copy is limited to in-frame clones, with some not included. This sample yields 250,000 to 300,000 clones, of which 90% to 95% are seen a single time; 0.5% to 0.7% belongs to the top ten. Sequences were derived from peripheral blood, sampled 28 days after the second AZD1222 dose. The receptors were gathered from an adult who received the AZD1222 COVID-19 vaccine.

This clone was picked up one time. The chain combines TRBV19 with TRBJ2-1, with no clear D. Germline V gene sequence: CDR1 LNHDA, CDR2 SQIVND (reference sequence). V was trimmed by 7 bases and J by 0 bases, leaving 10 bases between them. This CDR3 region has 14 residues. CDR3 in amino acids: CASKALSSYNEQFF. The CDR3 DNA is TGTGCCAGTAAAGCTTTAAGCTCCTACAATGAGCAGTTCTTC.

The chain is built from TRBV9 and TRBJ2-1, with 7 bases identical to TRBD2. V shed 3 bases, J shed 4 bases, and the junction held 10 bases outside the gene matches. The CDR3 is made up of 16 amino acids. Per the germline V gene, CDR1 is SGDLS and CDR2 is YYNGEE. This CDR3 is CASSGRAAGAYNEQFF. The CDR3 DNA reads as TGTGCCAGCAGCGGTCGAGCGGCGGGAGCTTACAATGAGCAGTTCTTC.

V is TRBV11-2 and J is TRBJ2-6; D remains ambiguous. This CDR3 contains 15 residues. The V end was cut by 3 bases, the J end by 2 bases, with 8 bases between. In germline, CDR1 is SGHAT, CDR2 FQNNGV. The chain's CDR3 is CASSFRHPGANVLTF. CDR3 bases: TGTGCCAGCAGCTTCCGGCACCCTGGGGCCAACGTCCTGACTTTC.

The chain recombines TRBV4-1 with TRBJ2-7; 7 positions agree with TRBD2. The CDR3 spans 16 residues. Germline-derived CDR1 and CDR2 are MGHRA and YSYEKL. V trimming: 4 bases; J trimming: 4 bases; junction bases outside the gene matches: 13. CDR3 residues: CASSPSWDYTPYEQYF. Here the CDR3 DNA reads TGCGCCAGCAGCCCAAGCTGGGACTATACTCCTTACGAGCAGTACTTC.

This sequence joins TRBV2 and TRBJ2-1; 12 nucleotides align to TRBD2. The V gene end was trimmed by 6 bases and the J gene end by 6 bases; junction bases not matched to a gene: 6. CDR1 is SNHLY and CDR2 is FYNNEI in the germline V gene. This CDR3 has 15 residues. CDR3 sequence reads: CASSVRTSGVNEQFF. In DNA, the CDR3 is TGTGCCAGCAGCGTCCGGACTAGCGGGGTCAATGAGCAGTTCTTC.

V usage is TRBV19 and J usage is TRBJ2-2, with 12 bases fitting TRBD2. V shed 5 bases, J shed 5 bases, and the junction held 6 bases outside the gene matches. Germline values: CDR1 LNHDA, CDR2 SQIVND (reference sequence). The CDR3 is 16 amino acids. In nucleotides, the CDR3 is TGTGCCAGTAGTCCTAGCGGGAGGGCGGGAACCGGGGAGCTGTTTTTT. It specifies CASSPSGRAGTGELFF. The full variable domain, completed using reference TRBV19 and TRBJ2-2, is DGGITQSPKYLFRKEGQNVTLSCEQNLNHDAMYWYRQDPGQGLRLIYYSQIVNDFQKGDIAEGYSVSREKKESFPLTVTSAQKNPTAFYLCASSPSGRAGTGELFFGEGSRLTVL.

The rearrangement joins TRBV5-4 to TRBJ1-2, with D possibly matching TRBD1 (6 bases). This CDR3 spans 15 amino acids. CDR1 and CDR2 from the germline V gene are SGHNT and YYREEE (reference sequence). V was clipped by 0 bases and J by 4 bases, with 13 bases between them. The CDR3 spells CASSLAQGPAYGYTF. The DNA of the CDR3 is TGTGCCAGCAGCTTGGCCCAGGGGCCTGCCTATGGCTACACCTTC.

The chain couples TRBV27 to TRBJ2-1; 11 bases are a match to TRBD1. This CDR3 is built from 17 residues. The V gene end was trimmed by 8 bases and the J gene end by 0 bases; junction bases not matched to a gene: 9. Germline V gene lookup returns CDR1 MNHEY and CDR2 SMNVEV (reference sequence). The CDR3 is CASRRTGGGSSYNEQFF. In DNA form, the CDR3 reads TGTGCCAGCCGAAGGACAGGGGGCGGAAGCTCCTACAATGAGCAGTTCTTC.